The sample holds many counts of the clone carrying this T cell receptor beta chain. The data belong to a study of identical twins. TCRdb reprocessed the 5' RACE reads with MiXCR, giving one entry per CDR3 protein. The sample has 250,000 or so distinct CDR3 sequences; approximately 6.8% are singletons. The same specimen was also included in a second study, on yellow fever vaccine responses in identical twins.

The receptor comes from a woman younger than 35 in good health. What was sequenced was CD8+ T cells sorted from blood.

For the CDR3, the DNA is TGCAGTGCTAGGGGACTAGCAGATAGCACAGATACGCAGTATTTT. Its protein product is CSARGLADSTDTQYF. The V call is TRBV20-1, the J call TRBJ2-3, with 9 bases that match TRBD2. Losses at the gene ends were 3 bases for V and 0 bases for J; bases not matched to a gene: 4. This CDR3 region has 15 residues. CDR1 and CDR2 from the germline V gene are DFQATT and SNEGSKA (reference sequence).